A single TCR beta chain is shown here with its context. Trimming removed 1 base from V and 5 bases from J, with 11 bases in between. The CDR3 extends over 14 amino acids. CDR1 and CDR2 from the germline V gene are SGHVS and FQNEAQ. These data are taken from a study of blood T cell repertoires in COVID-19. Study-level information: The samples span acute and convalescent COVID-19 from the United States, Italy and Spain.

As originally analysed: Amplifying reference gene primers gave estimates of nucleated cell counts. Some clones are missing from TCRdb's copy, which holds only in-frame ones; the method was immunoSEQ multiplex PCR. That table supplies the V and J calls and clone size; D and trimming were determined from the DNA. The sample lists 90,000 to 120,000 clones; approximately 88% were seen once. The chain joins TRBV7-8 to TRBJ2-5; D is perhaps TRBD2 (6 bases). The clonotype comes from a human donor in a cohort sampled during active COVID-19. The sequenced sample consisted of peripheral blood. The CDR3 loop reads CASSLGLRGETQYF. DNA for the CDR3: TGTGCCAGCAGCTTAGGGCTACGGGGGGAGACCCAGTACTTC. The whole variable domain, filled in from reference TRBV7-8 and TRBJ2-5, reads GAGVSQSPRYKVAKRGQDVALRCDPISGHVSLFWYQQALGQGPEFLTYFQNEAQLDKSGLPSDRFFAERPEGSVSTLKIQRTQQEDSAVYLCASSLGLRGETQYFGPGTRLLVL.